This T cell receptor beta chain originates from a study of cytomegalovirus exposure and HLA in healthy donors. To note about this clone: Its antigen is not identified.

Sequencing was performed with immunoSEQ multiplex PCR; in TCRdb, only in-frame clones are kept and a portion is missing. Of 200,000 to 300,000 clones in the sample, roughly 89% were seen once. The V gene end was trimmed by 0 bases and the J gene end by 3 bases; junction bases not matched to a gene: 1. The CDR3 consists of 15 residues. Germline CDR1 and CDR2: SGDLS and YYNGEE. Whole-study findings and limits: TCR beta chains numbering about 160 were designated cytomegalovirus-associated.

The sample comprised PBMCs. The V gene is TRBV9, the J gene TRBJ2-3, with 10 bases matching TRBD2. This clonotype originated in a man younger than 30 in good health and CMV-seronegative. The CDR3: CASSVVGLATDTQYF. The CDR3 nucleotides read TGTGCCAGCAGCGTAGTGGGACTAGCGACAGATACGCAGTATTTT.